This TCR beta chain was identified in a study of molecular identifiers for immune sequencing clone quantification (dated by TCRdb to 2017 to 2018). Background on the whole study: For a replicate experiment, RNA from approximately 20,000 or 100,000 naive CD8 T cells was divided into five aliquots, and four of the five aliquots were sequenced. CD8 T cells were used in a methods study to benchmark molecular-identifier clustering-based TCR repertoire sequencing (MIDCIRS) and TCR RNA copy counting. Overall results and qualifications from the work: Spiked-in Jurkat TCR RNA (approximately 10 copies' worth), which is not part of the donor repertoire, was contained in the naive libraries. Spiked-in Jurkat TCR RNA equal to a single cell's worth was reported to be detectable even within 1,100,000 naive CD8 T cells. When barcode sub-clustering was omitted, TCR diversity was inflated by chimeric consensus sequences, with chimeras reaching as high as 47%. In CMV-specific effector cells, clones with more than 20 RNA copies contained over 98% of molecules, whereas in naive cells such clones contained under 1% of molecules. Modeling gave roughly 2.9 recovered TCR RNA copies per cell versus approximately 10 by digital PCR, implying around 33% capture efficiency. Identical TCR molecules sharing a barcode could cause highly expanded clone sizes to be underestimated.

As a fraction of the sample, this clonotype is medium-sized (0.01 to 0.1%). The antigen this receptor binds is unknown. Per-nucleotide qualities are absent, and no much larger clonotype sits a single base away. The method was PCR. For sequencing, an Illumina HiSeq 4000 was employed. Bulk TCR libraries were generated as previously described, with the TCR primers listed in Table S5 used. Purification of total RNA was performed with the Qiagen AllPrep DNA/RNA kit. Before analysis, reads from multiple sequencing runs of one library were combined. Per the authors' processing: Reads were retained only if an exact TCR constant sequence was present, and the retained reads were trimmed to 150 nt and grouped according to their 12-nt molecular barcodes. Reads inside each barcode group were sub-clustered using a 15% Levenshtein threshold, and a quality-weighted consensus sequence was constructed for each RNA molecule. Non-functional sequences were discarded, and so were lower-count sequences lying one edit away from another sequence. Based on fitting two negative binomial distributions, any barcode sub-cluster with under 20% of the maximum read count was discarded. TCRdb trimmed public reads at Q25 via fastp, called clones via MiXCR and kept in-frame beta chains. One record per CDR3 amino acid sequence lists the most common genes and DNA. These V and J calls rely on TCRdb rather than the paper's analysis. The sample table records some 5,700 distinct CDR3 sequences; 16% of these occur just once. The ten biggest clones cover over 2% of the sample.

A distance of 13 bases separates the germline ends of V and J, which lose 0 bases and 7 bases respectively. The germline V gene sets CDR1 to LGHNA and CDR2 to YSLEER. The CDR3 spans 15 residues, from the cysteine through the phenylalanine. The entry retains the CDR3 DNA only, 45 bases that are in frame from base 1. Libraries of naive CD8 T cells were built from approximately 20,000 to 1,000,000 sorted cells, with 10%, 30% or 50% of the purified RNA used. Naive CD8 T cells were FACS-sorted as CD8+CD4-CCR7+CD45RA+ on a BD FACSAria II into RLT Plus buffer. To test detection sensitivity, Jurkat RNA equal to about nine TCR copies was added to samples of about 20,000-1,000,000 naive CD8 T cells. CD8 T cells were enriched using RosetteSep CD8+ T Cell Enrichment Cocktail and Ficoll-Paque, and the enriched cells then underwent ACK red cell lysis.

The TCR comes from a human donor in good health. Some libraries in this study had Jurkat cell RNA spiked in. The rearranged segments are TRBV4-3 and TRBJ1-5; the D gene lacks a confident call. The sample comprised naive CD8+ T cells from blood, with Jurkat cell RNA spiked in. Taken with the paper, the label for cell subset or site translates to: FACS-sorted CD8+CD4-CCR7+CD45RA+ naive T cells. The nucleotide sequence reads as follows: TGCGCCAGCAGCCAAGATATTTCGAATGGCCAGCCCCAGCATTTT. It codes for CASSQDISNGQPQHF.